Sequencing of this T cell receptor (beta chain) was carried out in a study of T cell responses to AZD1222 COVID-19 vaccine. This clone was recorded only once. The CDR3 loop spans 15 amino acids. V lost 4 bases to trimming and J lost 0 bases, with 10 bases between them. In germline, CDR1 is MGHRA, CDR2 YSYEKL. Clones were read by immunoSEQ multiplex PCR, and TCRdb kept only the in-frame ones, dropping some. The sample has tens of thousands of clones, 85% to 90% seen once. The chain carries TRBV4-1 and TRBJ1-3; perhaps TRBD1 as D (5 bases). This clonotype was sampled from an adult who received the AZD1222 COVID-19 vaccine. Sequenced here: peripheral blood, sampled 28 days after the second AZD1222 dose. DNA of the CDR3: TGCGCCAGCAGCCTTCCGGACAACTCTGGAAACACCATATATTTT. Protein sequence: CASSLPDNSGNTIYF.